One sample yielded the 12 T cell receptor beta chains listed below, sequenced in a study of identical twins. Using its own MiXCR run on the 5' RACE reads, TCRdb lists one record per CDR3 protein. Of approximately 630,000 distinct CDR3 sequences in the sample, 7% to 7.5% are singletons; the top ten hold approximately 1.5%. These records were also assigned to another study, of yellow fever vaccine responses in identical twins.

The sample comprised PBMCs. These TCRs come from a woman younger than 35 in good health.

This clonotype has a count of ten or more. The chain is built from TRBV24-1 and TRBJ2-3, with 10 bases aligning to TRBD2. CDR3 length: 16 residues. The germline V gene encodes CDR1 KGHDR and CDR2 SFDVKD. J gave up 1 base and V 3 bases, and 3 bases lay outside the gene matches. The CDR3 DNA sequence: TGTGCCACCAGTGATCCTAGCGGGAGCCGCACAGATACGCAGTATTTT. It translates to CATSDPSGSRTDTQYF.

This clonotype was counted a few times. This sequence joins TRBV5-1 and TRBJ1-2; D is perhaps TRBD1 (5 bases). CDR1 and CDR2 (germline): SGHRS, YFSETQ. The CDR3 is made up of 12 amino acids. V was clipped by 5 bases and J by 4 bases, with 9 bases between them. The CDR3 region has the DNA TGCGCCAGCAGAAGCGGGGGCTATGGCTACACCTTC. Translating it yields CASRSGGYGYTF. The variable domain in full, completed from reference TRBV5-1 and TRBJ1-2, reads KAGVTQTPRYLIKTRGQQVTLSCSPISGHRSVSWYQQTPGQGLQFLFEYFSETQRNKGNFPGRFSGRQFSNSRSEMNVSTLELGDSALYLCASRSGGYGYTFGSGTRLTVV.

The table lists this clonotype with many counts. The rearrangement links TRBV28 to TRBJ2-1; 9 positions match TRBD1. The V and J ends lost 8 bases and 4 bases, in that order; junction bases with no gene match: 6. Germline CDR1 is MDHEN and CDR2 is SYDVKM. The length of the CDR3 is 14 residues. CDR3 residues: CASRTGGSYNEQFF. The DNA of the CDR3 is TGTGCCAGCCGAACAGGGGGCTCATACAATGAGCAGTTCTTC.

The rearrangement joins TRBV5-1 to TRBJ2-3; D remains unclear. Trimming pared 4 bases from V and 3 bases from J, leaving 15 bases between. Germline loops: CDR1 SGHRS, CDR2 YFSETQ. The CDR3 totals 15 residues. CDR3 in amino acids: CASSPAVLMTDTQYF. The CDR3 DNA sequence: TGCGCCAGCAGCCCGGCCGTGCTTATGACAGATACGCAGTATTTT. Variable domain in full (rest from reference TRBV5-1 and TRBJ2-3): KAGVTQTPRYLIKTRGQQVTLSCSPISGHRSVSWYQQTPGQGLQFLFEYFSETQRNKGNFPGRFSGRQFSNSRSEMNVSTLELGDSALYLCASSPAVLMTDTQYFGPGTRLTVL.

This clonotype was counted ten times or more. In DNA form, the CDR3 reads TGCAGCGCTACAATCTCTAGCGGGAGGGCGGGTGAGCAGTTCTTC. Translated: CSATISSGRAGEQFF. The V gene is TRBV29-1, the J gene TRBJ2-1; 12 nucleotides agree with TRBD2. CDR3 length: 15 amino acids. The ends lost 7 bases at V and 9 bases at J; junction bases unmatched: 13. The germline V gene encodes CDR1 SQVTM and CDR2 ANQGSEA.

The table lists this clonotype with a few counts. V is TRBV6-5 and J is TRBJ2-2, with TRBD1 matching over 8 bases. The germline CDR1 and CDR2 sequences are MNHEY and SVGAGI. This CDR3 has 15 amino acids. The V and J ends lost 4 bases and 1 base, in that order; junction bases with no gene match: 2. The CDR3 DNA sequence: TGTGCCAGCAGTTGGGACAGGCTGAACACCGGGGAGCTGTTTTTT. Encoded protein: CASSWDRLNTGELFF.

This clonotype came up many times. The rearrangement uses TRBV29-1 and TRBJ1-2; D unclear. V lost 7 bases and J lost 6, with 15 bases in between. The CDR3 contains 12 residues. CDR1 and CDR2 from the germline V gene are SQVTM and ANQGSEA. CDR3 DNA: TGCAGCGCTTCCTATCCTGGGAATGGCTACACCTTC. The encoded protein is CSASYPGNGYTF.

This clonotype was detected many times. The genes are TRBV12-3 or TRBV12-4 and TRBJ1-1, with 7 bases aligning to TRBD1. The CDR3 runs to 15 residues. Unmatched junction bases numbered 11, after V lost 5 bases and J lost 5 bases. The CDR3 reads CASSPYTGVGTEAFF. In nucleotides, the CDR3 is TGTGCCAGCAGTCCATATACAGGGGTGGGTACTGAAGCTTTCTTT.

This clonotype was seen only a few times. V and J are TRBV20-1 and TRBJ2-7, with TRBD1 matching 7 bases. The CDR3 has 13 amino acids. The germline CDR1 and CDR2 sequences are DFQATT and SNEGSKA (reference sequence). V lost 0 bases, J lost 6 bases, and 5 bases stayed unmatched. The CDR3 protein is CSAREKGAFEQYF. For the CDR3, the DNA is TGCAGTGCTAGAGAGAAGGGGGCATTCGAGCAGTACTTC.

This clonotype has more than one count but fewer than ten. The chain employs TRBV24-1 and TRBJ2-1; a weak D match, TRBD1 (6 bases). CDR3 length equals 15 residues. The ends were cut back, 5 bases at V and 10 bases at J, with 20 bases in the middle. Germline lookup yields CDR1 KGHDR and CDR2 SFDVKD. CDR3 in amino acids: CATSGRTDGLWEQFF. The CDR3 DNA reads TGTGCCACCAGTGGTAGGACAGACGGGCTATGGGAGCAGTTCTTC.

This chain links TRBV18 with TRBJ2-1; D possibly corresponds to TRBD1 (6 bases). This CDR3 region has 14 residues. Germline loops: CDR1 KGHSH, CDR2 LQKENI. Trimming pared 3 bases from V and 10 bases from J, leaving 16 bases between. Here the CDR3 reads CASSPSEVRGEQFF. The CDR3 DNA reads as TGTGCCAGCTCACCCTCCGAGGTGAGGGGGGAGCAGTTCTTC.

In its sample, this clonotype was seen a few times. V and J are TRBV5-1 and TRBJ2-5; D ambiguous. The germline V gene has CDR1 SGHRS and CDR2 YFSETQ. The CDR3 is 16 residues long. The ends were cut back, 2 bases at V and 2 bases at J, with 16 bases in the middle. The CDR3 coding sequence is TGCGCCAGCAGCTTTGGAAGGCAGACCTTTCAAGAGACCCAGTACTTC. It translates to CASSFGRQTFQETQYF.